The entry that follows covers one TCR beta chain sequence. Each CDR3 protein gets one entry after TCRdb re-called the RT-PCR reads with MiXCR. The table lists fewer than 60,000 distinct CDR3 sequences, more than 10% of them singletons. The sample is drawn from a study of patients and donors after allogeneic stem cell transplantation. The J segment lost 3 bases and the V segment lost 3 bases, leaving 2 bases of the junction unmatched. CDR3 length equals 14 residues. Germline lookup yields CDR1 SGDLS and CDR2 YYNGEE. The V call is TRBV9, the J call TRBJ2-7, with 11 bases fitting TRBD2. This TCR came from a human donor who was either an allogeneic HSCT recipient or a stem cell or donor lymphocyte infusion donor (not recorded which). It is not recorded whose cells these are; they may come from a transplant donor. The sample was blood, either unsorted or a sorted T cell fraction (not recorded which). The CDR3 spells CASSEGLAGYEQYF. CDR3 coding DNA: TGTGCCAGCAGCGAAGGACTAGCGGGCTACGAGCAGTACTTC.